Presented here are 31 T cell receptor beta chains from one specimen sequenced in a study of Ad26.COV2.S vaccination and SARS-CoV-2 variants. Treatment: over 15 received Ad26.COV2.S at low or high dose, single or two shots; roughly 5 received placebo; per-sample allocation not given. Samples came from day 63 after the first vaccine or placebo injection. Here immunoSEQ multiplex PCR was the method, and the copy in TCRdb shows in-frame clones only, minus some. The data show fewer than 400,000 clones, over 75% seen once. Material: peripheral blood, obtained in a trial of Ad26.COV2.S vaccine versus placebo. The receptors were sampled from a person aged 18-60 years who received the Ad26.COV2.S COVID-19 vaccine or a placebo.

The DNA of the CDR3 is TGTGCCAGCAGTTCCTCGGGACAGGGCTACGAGCAGTACTTC. The encoded protein is CASSSSGQGYEQYF. The chain has TRBV27 and TRBJ2-7; TRBD1 agrees at 9 bases. Germline values: CDR1 MNHEY, CDR2 SMNVEV (reference sequence). There are 14 residues in the CDR3. The trim removed 4 bases at V and 3 bases at J, leaving 4 bases unmatched.

This CDR3 reads CAWSYAQAQYF. The CDR3 DNA is TGTGCCTGGAGTTATGCTCAGGCGCAGTATTTT. J is TRBJ2-3 and V is TRBV30; D not certain. Germline V gene data show CDR1 as GTSNPN and CDR2 as SVGIG (reference sequence). Trimming removed 2 bases at V and 10 bases at J, with 10 bases between. The CDR3 extends over 11 amino acids.

In its sample, this clone was seen once. The genes are TRBV2 and TRBJ2-2; TRBD1 matches 8 bases. This CDR3 has 16 residues. The trim removed 2 bases at V and 5 bases at J, leaving 7 bases unmatched. Germline V gene data show CDR1 as SNHLY and CDR2 as FYNNEI. The CDR3 region is CASSESRGHRTGELFF. The CDR3 region has the DNA TGTGCCAGCAGTGAATCCAGGGGGCATAGGACCGGGGAGCTGTTTTTT.

The CDR3 nucleotides read TGTGCCAGCAGCTTCAGAGCGGGAGTGAACACCGGGGAGCTGTTTTTT. Its protein is CASSFRAGVNTGELFF. The rearrangement links TRBV7-2 to TRBJ2-2; TRBD2 matches at 8 bases. This CDR3 region has 16 residues. Losses at the gene ends were 3 bases for V and 1 base for J; bases not matched to a gene: 4. Germline CDR1 is SGHTA and CDR2 is FQGNSA.

The chain employs TRBV10-3 and TRBJ1-4; 7 bases are a match to TRBD1. The CDR3 has 16 residues. Germline V gene data show CDR1 as ENHRY and CDR2 as SYGVKD. J was trimmed by 5 bases and V by 1 base; bases with no gene match: 7. The CDR3 nucleotides read TGTGCCATCAGTGAGTACCTACAGGGGAGGAATGAAAAACTGTTTTTT. Amino acid sequence: CAISEYLQGRNEKLFF.

This chain links TRBV18 with TRBJ2-1; 14 bases line up with TRBD2. The CDR3 is made up of 16 amino acids. Germline CDR1 and CDR2: KGHSH and LQKENI. V trimming: 1 base; J trimming: 4 bases; junction bases outside the gene matches: 0. This chain's CDR3 is CASSPRTSGGYNEQFF. Here the CDR3 DNA reads TGTGCCAGCTCACCACGGACTAGCGGGGGGTACAATGAGCAGTTCTTC.

The chain couples TRBV30 to TRBJ2-1, with D hard to call. V shed 1 base and J shed 12 bases, with 13 bases lying between them. CDR3 size: 12 residues. The germline V gene has CDR1 GTSNPN and CDR2 SVGIG (reference sequence). The CDR3 protein is CAWSGGSGGQFF. CDR3 DNA sequence: TGTGCCTGGAGTGGGGGTAGTGGCGGGCAGTTCTTC.

The chain recombines TRBV9 with TRBJ2-5; 9 bases map to TRBD1. This CDR3 has 15 amino acids. Germline V lookup: CDR1 SGDLS, CDR2 YYNGEE. The ends lost 0 bases at V and 5 bases at J; junction bases unmatched: 5. CDR3 nucleotide sequence: TGTGCCAGCAGCGTAGACGGGACAGGGCAGGAGACCCAGTACTTC. This codes for CASSVDGTGQETQYF.

The V and J genes are TRBV18 and TRBJ2-2; D is ambiguous. The ends were cut back, 3 bases at V and 7 bases at J, with 18 bases in the middle. Per germline, CDR1 KGHSH and CDR2 LQKENI. The CDR3 contains 16 residues. The CDR3 bases are TGTGCCAGCTCACCCCCTGGGCTGATAACAAGCGGGGAGCTGTTTTTT. As protein: CASSPPGLITSGELFF.

This clone was seen only once. The chain employs TRBV19 and TRBJ2-4; 8 bases line up with TRBD1. Germline V CDR1 and CDR2: LNHDA, SQIVND (reference sequence). The CDR3 extends over 17 amino acids. Trimming took 8 bases from V and 3 from J; bases not matched to a gene: 15. The CDR3 here is CASRHISQGASKNIQYF. The DNA for the CDR3 is TGTGCCAGTCGACACATTTCGCAGGGGGCTAGCAAAAACATTCAGTACTTC.

The chain carries TRBV19 and TRBJ2-7; tentative D call: TRBD2 (7 bases). Per germline, CDR1 LNHDA and CDR2 SQIVND (reference sequence). V shed 5 bases and J shed 6 bases, with 23 bases lying between them. The CDR3 is 16 residues long. The CDR3 loop reads CASSLLAGAPPVEQYF. In DNA form, the CDR3 reads TGTGCCAGTAGTTTATTGGCGGGGGCCCCCCCGGTCGAGCAGTACTTC.

The chain links TRBV12-3 or TRBV12-4 to TRBJ2-5; D tentatively fits TRBD1 or TRBD2 (5 bases each). The CDR3 contains 12 residues. V was cut by 6 bases and J by 8 bases, with 13 bases left in between. This CDR3 is CASRGTAVTQYF. DNA of the CDR3: TGTGCCAGCAGGGGGACGGCAGTTACCCAGTACTTC.

The chain carries TRBV7-9 and TRBJ2-1, with 8 positions matching TRBD2. This CDR3 region has 18 residues. V shed 2 bases, J shed 0 bases, and the junction held 9 bases outside the gene matches. The germline V gene encodes CDR1 SEHNR and CDR2 FQNEAQ (reference sequence). CDR3 protein: CASSLTLAGWVSYNEQFF. The CDR3 nucleotides are TGTGCCAGCAGCTTAACGTTAGCGGGGTGGGTCTCCTACAATGAGCAGTTCTTC.

A remark on this clone: It is unclear where the CDR3 begins or ends on the DNA, so no DNA is shown, and the CDR3 is as TCRdb lists it. V and J are TRBV21-1 and TRBJ2-7; TRBD1 is the table's D call and was not checked against the DNA. TRBV21-1 is a listed pseudogene. Ends included, the CDR3 has 16 residues. CDR3 loop: CASSKVGVGAIYEQYF.

This chain links TRBV6-5 with TRBJ1-5; D call uncertain. The germline V and J ends were trimmed by 7 bases and 7 bases, with 20 bases remaining between them. This CDR3 spans 15 amino acids. The germline CDR1 and CDR2 sequences are MNHEY and SVGAGI. The CDR3 DNA sequence: TGTGCCAGCACGGGGTTCGCGAATGACGCGCAGCCCCAGCATTTT. Protein: CASTGFANDAQPQHF.

The chain carries TRBV9 and TRBJ2-7; 9 nucleotides match TRBD1. Germline V gene data show CDR1 as SGDLS and CDR2 as YYNGEE. Trimming took 0 bases from V and 6 from J; bases not matched to a gene: 7. The CDR3 is 15 residues long. In nucleotides, the CDR3 is TGTGCCAGCAGCGTAGCTGGACAGGGGTCTGTCGAGCAGTACTTC. This sequence encodes CASSVAGQGSVEQYF.

The genes are TRBV5-5 and TRBJ2-7, with 7 positions matching TRBD1. Germline lookup yields CDR1 SGHKS and CDR2 YYEKEE (reference sequence). V shed 4 bases, J shed 1 base, and the junction held 2 bases outside the gene matches. The CDR3 is 13 residues long. For the CDR3, the DNA is TGTGCCAGCAGCCGACAGGGTTCCTACGAGCAGTACTTC. As protein: CASSRQGSYEQYF.

The chain links TRBV28 to TRBJ2-1; D is unresolved. Trimming pared 1 base from V and 0 bases from J, leaving 13 bases between. The CDR3 spans 17 residues. The germline CDR1 and CDR2 sequences are MDHEN and SYDVKM. CDR3 in amino acids: CASSLFGLKSSYNEQFF. CDR3 nucleotides: TGTGCCAGCAGTTTATTTGGTCTAAAGAGCTCCTACAATGAGCAGTTCTTC.

This chain joins TRBV19 and TRBJ2-2; 10 nucleotides align to TRBD1. J lost 4 bases, V lost 6 bases, and 5 bases had no gene match. The CDR3 has 15 amino acids. CDR1 and CDR2 from the germline V gene are LNHDA and SQIVND (reference sequence). CDR3 loop: CASRVDRGFTGELFF. DNA for the CDR3: TGTGCCAGTAGGGTGGACAGGGGGTTCACCGGGGAGCTGTTTTTT.

The chain has TRBV9 and TRBJ2-5; the D is unclear. Germline values: CDR1 SGDLS, CDR2 YYNGEE. The CDR3 runs 14 residues. V dropped 0 bases and J dropped 1 base, with 7 bases sitting between them. As DNA, the CDR3 is TGTGCCAGCAGCGTAGGAGATTTCCAAGAGACCCAGTACTTC. This codes for CASSVGDFQETQYF.

The CDR3 protein is CASSLVWGTREGRADTQYF. In DNA form, the CDR3 reads TGTGCCAGCAGCTTAGTTTGGGGTACGCGGGAGGGCCGCGCAGATACGCAGTATTTT. This chain links TRBV7-2 with TRBJ2-3, with 9 bases lining up with TRBD2. V lost 1 base, J lost 4 bases, and 15 bases stayed unmatched. The germline V gene encodes CDR1 SGHTA and CDR2 FQGNSA. The length of the CDR3 is 19 residues. Supplemented by reference TRBV7-2 and TRBJ2-3, the full variable domain reads GAGVSQSPSNKVTEKGKDVELRCDPISGHTALYWYRQSLGQGLEFLIYFQGNSAPDKSGLPSDRFSAERTGGSVSTLTIQRTQQEDSAVYLCASSLVWGTREGRADTQYFGPGTRLTVL.

The chain joins TRBV27 to TRBJ1-1; D gene unclear. Germline loops: CDR1 MNHEY, CDR2 SMNVEV (reference sequence). The CDR3 runs 14 residues. Trimming took off 3 bases at V and 1 base at J, with 9 bases between the two ends. As DNA, the CDR3 is TGTGCCAGCAGTTTTGGAACACCGAACACTGAAGCTTTCTTT. It encodes CASSFGTPNTEAFF.

The genes are TRBV4-1 and TRBJ1-1, with D tentatively TRBD1 (6 bases). The CDR3 sequence is 13 residues long. Germline CDR1 reads MGHRA; CDR2 reads YSYEKL. V was cut by 4 bases and J by 5 bases, with 11 bases left in between. The CDR3 is CASSRETGTEAFF. The DNA of the CDR3 is TGCGCCAGCAGCCGAGAAACAGGGACTGAAGCTTTCTTT.

The chain carries TRBV27 and TRBJ1-5; tentatively, D is TRBD1 (6 bases). There are 13 residues in the CDR3. Germline assignment: CDR1 MNHEY and CDR2 SMNVEV (reference sequence). The ends were cut back, 6 bases at V and 5 bases at J, with 11 bases in the middle. CDR3 sequence (DNA): TGTGCCAGCAGAGGGACAACAGATCAGCCCCAGCATTTT. Translation gives CASRGTTDQPQHF.

The chain has TRBV29-1 and TRBJ2-5; weak D call: TRBD2 (6 bases). Germline V gives CDR1 SQVTM, CDR2 ANQGSEA. This CDR3 comprises 12 residues. Trimming took 5 bases from V and 2 from J, leaving 9 bases between them. The CDR3 bases are TGCAGCGTTTCAGGAGGGCAAGAGACCCAGTACTTC. Encoded protein: CSVSGGQETQYF.

CDR3 in DNA: TGTGCCAGCAGTCCCCCCGGGACAAAATTCCATGAGCAGTTCTTC. This codes for CASSPPGTKFHEQFF. This chain joins TRBV28 and TRBJ2-1; a possible D gene is TRBD1 (6 bases). In germline, CDR1 is MDHEN, CDR2 SYDVKM. The CDR3 is made up of 15 amino acids. Trimming stripped 5 bases from V and 8 bases from J, with 19 bases between. Using reference TRBV28 and TRBJ2-1 for the parts outside the CDR3, the full variable domain is DVKVTQSSRYLVKRTGEKVFLECVQDMDHENMFWYRQDPGLGLRLIYFSYDVKMKEKGDIPEGYSVSREKKERFSLILESASTNQTSMYLCASSPPGTKFHEQFFGPGTRLTVL.

The rearrangement joins TRBV7-9 to TRBJ2-5; 8 nucleotides match TRBD2. The CDR3 contains 15 residues. After removal of 0 bases from V and 4 bases from J, the junction contained 4 bases not matched to a gene. Germline V gives CDR1 SEHNR, CDR2 FQNEAQ (reference sequence). The CDR3, as DNA: TGTGCCAGCAGCTTAGCTAGCGGGAACGGAGAGACCCAGTACTTC. Its translation: CASSLASGNGETQYF.

The chain has TRBV12-3 or TRBV12-4 and TRBJ1-1; 9 positions agree with TRBD1. This CDR3 is 13 amino acids long. Unmatched junction bases numbered 9, after V lost 5 bases and J lost 11 bases. The CDR3 spells CASSAAGQGLAFF. The CDR3, as DNA: TGTGCCAGCAGTGCCGCGGGACAGGGCTTGGCTTTCTTT.

CDR3 region: CASSSYKTSGSYEQYF. The CDR3 region has the DNA TGTGCCAGCAGTTCCTATAAGACTAGCGGGAGTTACGAGCAGTACTTC. The chain has TRBV27 and TRBJ2-7, with 12 bases lining up with TRBD2. After removal of 4 bases from V and 4 bases from J, the junction contained 8 bases not matched to a gene. Germline CDR1 MNHEY, CDR2 SMNVEV (reference sequence). This CDR3 comprises 16 residues.

V is TRBV7-2 and J is TRBJ1-5; a weak D match, TRBD1 (5 bases). This CDR3 spans 14 amino acids. Germline V gene sequence: CDR1 SGHTA, CDR2 FQGNSA. V lost 6 bases and J lost 11, with 20 bases in between. The DNA of the CDR3 is TGTGCCAGCAGTTTTCCTCCGCCCTCGGGGGCCCAGCATTTT. As protein: CASSFPPPSGAQHF.

This chain uses TRBV4-2 with TRBJ2-7; TRBD2 matches at 11 bases. After removal of 0 bases from V and 4 bases from J, the junction contained 2 bases not matched to a gene. The CDR3 consists of 15 residues. Germline values: CDR1 LGHNA, CDR2 YNFKEQ. The CDR3 sequence is CASSQEGTSGYEQYF. The CDR3 region has the DNA TGTGCCAGCAGCCAAGAAGGGACTAGCGGATACGAGCAGTACTTC.